The rows below give T cell receptor beta chains drawn from one sample of a study of shared clonotypes between healthy human individuals. TCRdb's table, derived via immunoSEQ multiplex PCR, lists solely in-frame clones and lacks some. The sample records 2 million to 2.5 million clones, 92% being singletons. The material sequenced was naive CD4+ T cells from PBMCs. The receptors originated from a man younger than 30 in good health. Some clones in this sample may be carry-over from other donors' samples. Both conserved end residues are part of each CDR3. Fields, in order: V gene, J gene, D gene, clone size, CDR3 protein, CDR3 DNA. The D gene is left open where the match is weak. Clone sizes are given selectively: once, few, many, or a class where the clone is expanded.

v_call: TRBV2
j_call: TRBJ2-3
d_call: .
clone_size: .
cdr3_aa: CASSGGYSADTQYF
cdr3_nt: TGTGCCAGCAGTGGAGGGTATAGCGCAGATACGCAGTATTTT

v_call: TRBV9
j_call: TRBJ1-1
d_call: .
clone_size: once
cdr3_aa: CASSVVTEAEAFF
cdr3_nt: TGTGCCAGCAGCGTAGTGACAGAAGCTGAAGCTTTCTTT

v_call: TRBV5-1
j_call: TRBJ2-7
d_call: TRBD1
clone_size: .
cdr3_aa: CASRSGTGDGYEQYF
cdr3_nt: TGCGCCAGCAGGTCCGGGACAGGGGACGGTTACGAGCAGTACTTC

v_call: TRBV5-1
j_call: TRBJ2-7
d_call: .
clone_size: once
cdr3_aa: CASSSDPDFYEQYF
cdr3_nt: TGCGCCAGCAGCTCTGATCCGGACTTTTACGAGCAGTACTTC

v_call: TRBV27
j_call: TRBJ2-1
d_call: .
clone_size: .
cdr3_aa: CASSDPGTSEFF
cdr3_nt: TGTGCCAGCAGTGACCCCGGGACGTCGGAGTTCTTC

v_call: TRBV19
j_call: TRBJ1-2
d_call: .
clone_size: .
cdr3_aa: CASSPRGANYGYTF
cdr3_nt: TGTGCCAGTAGCCCCAGGGGAGCTAACTATGGCTACACCTTC

v_call: TRBV7-2
j_call: TRBJ2-3
d_call: .
clone_size: .
cdr3_aa: CASSLVGVPDTQYF
cdr3_nt: TGTGCCAGCAGCTTAGTAGGTGTCCCAGATACGCAGTATTTT

v_call: TRBV5-1
j_call: TRBJ2-1
d_call: .
clone_size: .
cdr3_aa: CASSSSDLNNEQFF
cdr3_nt: TGCGCCAGCAGCTCCTCGGACCTAAACAATGAGCAGTTCTTC

v_call: TRBV29-1
j_call: TRBJ2-1
d_call: .
clone_size: .
cdr3_aa: CSVAKSSYNEQFF
cdr3_nt: TGCAGCGTTGCTAAGAGCTCCTACAATGAGCAGTTCTTC

v_call: TRBV7-2
j_call: TRBJ1-5
d_call: TRBD1
clone_size: .
cdr3_aa: CASSPQGQGNQPQHF
cdr3_nt: TGTGCCAGCAGCCCCCAGGGACAGGGGAATCAGCCCCAGCATTTT

v_call: TRBV27
j_call: TRBJ2-6
d_call: .
clone_size: few
cdr3_aa: CASSLSFGDLAGANVLTF
cdr3_nt: TGTGCCAGCAGTTTATCCTTCGGGGACCTCGCTGGGGCCAACGTCCTGACTTTC

v_call: TRBV6-6
j_call: TRBJ1-1
d_call: .
clone_size: .
cdr3_aa: CASRTQGHLPEAFF
cdr3_nt: TGTGCCAGCAGGACACAGGGTCACCTACCTGAAGCTTTCTTT

v_call: TRBV14
j_call: TRBJ2-7
d_call: .
clone_size: .
cdr3_aa: CASSQVRAYEQYF
cdr3_nt: TGTGCCAGCAGCCAAGTTAGAGCCTACGAGCAGTACTTC

v_call: TRBV19
j_call: TRBJ1-4
d_call: .
clone_size: .
cdr3_aa: CASSILGLNEKLFF
cdr3_nt: TGTGCCAGTAGTATTTTAGGGCTCAATGAAAAACTGTTTTTT

v_call: TRBV7-3
j_call: TRBJ2-4
d_call: .
clone_size: once
cdr3_aa: CASSPQLSAKNIQYF
cdr3_nt: TGTGCCAGCAGCCCCCAGTTATCAGCCAAAAACATTCAGTACTTC

v_call: TRBV11-2
j_call: TRBJ1-3
d_call: .
clone_size: .
cdr3_aa: CASSLATGNSGNTIYF
cdr3_nt: TGTGCCAGCAGCTTAGCTACAGGGAACTCTGGAAACACCATATATTTT

v_call: TRBV28
j_call: TRBJ2-7
d_call: .
clone_size: .
cdr3_aa: CASRRPGFSYEQYF
cdr3_nt: TGTGCCAGCAGGCGACCGGGATTCTCCTACGAGCAGTACTTC

v_call: TRBV7-9
j_call: TRBJ1-3
d_call: TRBD1
clone_size: .
cdr3_aa: CASSSTPGTGYGNTIYF
cdr3_nt: TGTGCCAGCAGCTCCACACCCGGGACAGGATATGGAAACACCATATATTTT

v_call: TRBV2
j_call: TRBJ2-7
d_call: TRBD1
clone_size: .
cdr3_aa: CASSQRDRGYEQYF
cdr3_nt: TGTGCCAGCAGTCAAAGGGACAGGGGCTACGAGCAGTACTTC

v_call: TRBV14
j_call: TRBJ1-6
d_call: .
clone_size: .
cdr3_aa: CASSLRPGVDSPLHF
cdr3_nt: TGTGCCAGCAGTCTTCGACCGGGAGTCGATTCACCCCTCCACTTT

v_call: TRBV28
j_call: TRBJ1-4
d_call: .
clone_size: .
cdr3_aa: CASSFSGAVAMTNEKLFF
cdr3_nt: TGTGCCAGCAGTTTCTCAGGCGCGGTAGCCATGACTAATGAAAAACTGTTTTTT

v_call: TRBV6-1
j_call: TRBJ1-2
d_call: TRBD1
clone_size: .
cdr3_aa: CASAVSRGNYGYTF
cdr3_nt: TGTGCCAGCGCTGTCTCCAGGGGGAACTATGGCTACACCTTC

v_call: TRBV6-5
j_call: TRBJ2-1
d_call: .
clone_size: once
cdr3_aa: CASSRGRTYNEQFF
cdr3_nt: TGTGCCAGTTCCCGGGGGCGAACTTACAATGAGCAGTTCTTC

v_call: TRBV6-1
j_call: TRBJ1-2
d_call: .
clone_size: few
cdr3_aa: CASTAVTVYGYTF
cdr3_nt: TGTGCCAGCACGGCAGTCACCGTCTATGGCTACACCTTC

v_call: TRBV5-1
j_call: TRBJ1-1
d_call: TRBD1
clone_size: few
cdr3_aa: CASSLGQGAGNTEAFF
cdr3_nt: TGCGCCAGCAGCTTAGGACAGGGGGCCGGGAACACTGAAGCTTTCTTT

v_call: TRBV4-3
j_call: TRBJ2-5
d_call: .
clone_size: .
cdr3_aa: CASSQERDPIETQYF
cdr3_nt: TGCGCCAGCAGCCAAGAAAGGGACCCAATAGAGACCCAGTACTTC

v_call: TRBV5-5
j_call: TRBJ1-3
d_call: .
clone_size: .
cdr3_aa: CASSAREGNPGNTIYF
cdr3_nt: TGTGCCAGCAGCGCTAGGGAGGGGAACCCTGGAAACACCATATATTTT

v_call: TRBV19
j_call: TRBJ1-2
d_call: .
clone_size: .
cdr3_aa: CASSLPHGQSYGYTF
cdr3_nt: TGTGCCAGTAGTCTACCCCACGGGCAGAGCTATGGCTACACCTTC

v_call: TRBV27
j_call: TRBJ2-3
d_call: TRBD2
clone_size: once
cdr3_aa: CASSSSGLAGASTDTQYF
cdr3_nt: TGTGCCAGCAGTTCCTCGGGACTAGCGGGAGCAAGCACAGATACGCAGTATTTT

v_call: TRBV29-1
j_call: TRBJ1-2
d_call: .
clone_size: .
cdr3_aa: CSVVRGVGYGYTF
cdr3_nt: TGCAGCGTTGTTCGGGGGGTGGGCTATGGCTACACCTTC

v_call: TRBV6-1
j_call: TRBJ2-7
d_call: .
clone_size: .
cdr3_aa: CASSELWGYEQYF
cdr3_nt: TGTGCCAGCAGTGAACTTTGGGGTTACGAGCAGTACTTC

v_call: TRBV5-4
j_call: TRBJ2-3
d_call: TRBD1
clone_size: .
cdr3_aa: CASRPGQGGPDTQYF
cdr3_nt: TGTGCCAGCAGGCCGGGACAGGGGGGCCCAGATACGCAGTATTTT

v_call: TRBV5-4
j_call: TRBJ2-5
d_call: TRBD1
clone_size: .
cdr3_aa: CASSRSDRGRQETQYF
cdr3_nt: TGTGCCAGCAGCCGTTCGGACAGGGGGCGGCAAGAGACCCAGTACTTC

v_call: TRBV7-7
j_call: TRBJ2-2
d_call: .
clone_size: .
cdr3_aa: CASSLDIGRTGELFF
cdr3_nt: TGTGCCAGCAGCTTAGATATCGGGCGTACCGGGGAGCTGTTTTTT

v_call: TRBV5-1
j_call: TRBJ1-1
d_call: .
clone_size: .
cdr3_aa: CASSLGFTGEMNTEAFF
cdr3_nt: TGCGCCAGCAGCTTGGGTTTTACTGGAGAAATGAACACTGAAGCTTTCTTT

v_call: TRBV7-2
j_call: TRBJ2-3
d_call: .
clone_size: .
cdr3_aa: CASSPPGARQYF
cdr3_nt: TGTGCCAGCAGCCCACCAGGGGCCCGGCAGTATTTT

v_call: TRBV6-1
j_call: TRBJ2-3
d_call: .
clone_size: once
cdr3_aa: CASTVGSDTQYF
cdr3_nt: TGTGCCAGCACGGTGGGCTCAGATACGCAGTATTTT

v_call: TRBV7-2
j_call: TRBJ2-7
d_call: TRBD2
clone_size: .
cdr3_aa: CASSLARLAGAYEQYF
cdr3_nt: TGTGCCAGCAGCTTAGCGCGGCTAGCGGGCGCCTACGAGCAGTACTTC

v_call: TRBV27
j_call: TRBJ2-1
d_call: TRBD2
clone_size: .
cdr3_aa: CASRFRGLAGWEQFF
cdr3_nt: TGTGCCAGCAGATTTCGGGGACTAGCGGGGTGGGAGCAGTTCTTC